The next 32 T cell receptor beta chains were all read from a single sample in a study of Graves' ophthalmopathy and Graves' hyperthyroidism. Amplified material comprised TCR beta CDR3 regions derived from RNA transcripts. Investigators did first-round RT-PCR with HTBI primers, then second-round multiplex PCR. TCRdb passed the multiplex PCR reads through MiXCR, listing each CDR3 protein once. In the table there are around 400,000 distinct CDR3 sequences, around 21% of which are singletons. Source material: peripheral blood. The receptor set was obtained from a woman younger than 35 with stable Graves' hyperthyroidism.

This chain connects TRBV6-1 to TRBJ2-5, with TRBD2 matching over 14 bases. The CDR3 consists of 17 residues. The trim removed 4 bases at V and 5 bases at J, leaving 9 bases unmatched. The germline CDR1 and CDR2 sequences are MNHNS and SASEGT. CDR3 amino acids: CASSGPGLAGVGETQYF. The CDR3 region has the DNA TGTGCCAGCAGTGGCCCGGGACTAGCGGGAGTGGGGGAGACCCAGTACTTC.

This clonotype was detected ten times or more. The genes are TRBV7-9 and TRBJ1-1; TRBD1 matches 8 bases. Germline V gene data show CDR1 as SEHNR and CDR2 as FQNEAQ (reference sequence). Trimming cost V 5 bases and J 0 bases; bases outside gene matches: 11. CDR3 size: 17 residues. This CDR3 reads CASSRRIGQGMNTEAFF. The CDR3 coding sequence is TGTGCCAGCAGCCGACGAATAGGACAGGGCATGAACACTGAAGCTTTCTTT.

This clonotype was recorded at least ten times. Compared with germline, one end of the junction differs, possibly owing to a read error. The chain recombines TRBV9 with TRBJ1-2; D unresolved. The CDR3 sequence is 11 residues long. The germline V gene encodes CDR1 SGDLS and CDR2 YYNGEE. The CDR3 reads CASSGLAGYIF. DNA for the CDR3: TGTGCCAGCTCCGGCCTTGCTGGCTACATCTTC.

This clonotype was counted once. The chain carries TRBV5-6 and TRBJ2-7, with 10 bases lining up with TRBD1. Germline V gene lookup returns CDR1 SGHDT and CDR2 YYEEEE. The CDR3 is 14 amino acids. With V trimmed by 2 bases and J by 5 bases, 4 bases remained unmatched. The CDR3 sequence: CASSFGTGAHEQYF. The DNA for the CDR3 is TGTGCCAGCAGCTTCGGGACAGGGGCTCACGAGCAGTACTTC. The variable domain in full, with the rest retrieved from reference TRBV5-6 and TRBJ2-7, is DAGVTQSPTHLIKTRGQQVTLRCSPKSGHDTVSWYQQALGQGPQFIFQYYEEEERQRGNFPDRFSGHQFPNYSSELNVNALLLGDSALYLCASSFGTGAHEQYFGPGTRLTVT.

This clonotype occurred many times. This rearrangement joins TRBV5-6 to TRBJ2-7, with 9 bases that match TRBD2. V trimming: 3 bases; J trimming: 5 bases; junction bases outside the gene matches: 15. The length of the CDR3 is 17 residues. Germline V lookup: CDR1 SGHDT, CDR2 YYEEEE. CDR3 residues: CASSWTYVAGVVDEQYF. CDR3 coding DNA: TGTGCCAGCAGCTGGACCTACGTAGCGGGAGTCGTCGACGAGCAGTACTTC.

At least ten counts were recorded for this clonotype. The chain joins TRBV28 to TRBJ1-5, with D hard to call. The V end lost 1 base, the J end lost 3 bases, and 7 bases lay between the germline ends. The CDR3 spans 14 residues. Germline V lookup: CDR1 MDHEN, CDR2 SYDVKM. Here the CDR3 reads CASSLSPVNQPQHF. As DNA, the CDR3 is TGTGCCAGCAGTTTATCCCCAGTCAATCAGCCCCAGCATTTT.

This chain uses TRBV6-5 with TRBJ2-5, with 8 bases matching TRBD2. V was pared by 0 bases and J by 0 bases, with 3 bases of the junction left unmatched. Germline CDR1 and CDR2: MNHEY and SVGAGI. This CDR3 comprises 16 residues. The CDR3 loop reads CASSYSGGGHQETQYF. CDR3 coding DNA: TGTGCCAGCAGTTACTCTGGCGGGGGGCACCAAGAGACCCAGTACTTC.

The gene calls are TRBV24-1 and TRBJ1-5; D remains ambiguous. CDR1 and CDR2 from the germline V gene are KGHDR and SFDVKD. Trimming took 4 bases from V and 10 from J, leaving 13 bases between them. The CDR3 is 13 amino acids. The chain's CDR3 is CATSDTGPLPQHF. The CDR3 DNA sequence: TGTGCCACCAGTGACACCGGACCTCTCCCCCAGCATTTT.

In regard to this clonotype: An end of the junction does not agree with germline; a read error may underlie this. The V gene is TRBV6-5, the J gene TRBJ2-5, with D perhaps assigned TRBD1 or TRBD2 (5 bases each). The CDR3 loop spans 13 amino acids. Germline loops: CDR1 MNHEY, CDR2 SVGAGI. CDR3 region: CVSSYRGMGTLYF. DNA of the CDR3: TGTGTCAGCAGTTACCGTGGGATGGGGACCCTGTACTTC.

The J gene is TRBJ2-7, the V gene TRBV5-1, with D perhaps matching TRBD1 (5 bases). The V gene's germline CDR1 is SGHRS and CDR2 YFSETQ. This CDR3 comprises 15 residues. V dropped 2 bases and J dropped 0 bases, with 12 bases sitting between them. CDR3 region: CASSFLRESSYEQYF. The CDR3 nucleotides are TGCGCCAGCAGCTTTCTCAGGGAAAGCTCCTACGAGCAGTACTTC.

This clonotype was seen at least ten times. The chain employs TRBV20-1 and TRBJ2-2, with TRBD2 matching 9 bases. Germline values: CDR1 DFQATT, CDR2 SNEGSKA (reference sequence). The CDR3 length is 14 residues. The V gene end was trimmed by 6 bases and the J gene end by 6 bases; junction bases not matched to a gene: 8. CDR3 residues: CSARFSGRPGELFF. The CDR3 bases are TGCAGTGCCCGGTTTAGCGGGAGACCCGGGGAGCTGTTTTTT.

This clonotype occurred many times. The junction shows a germline mismatch at one end, possibly a read error. The genes are TRBV2 and TRBJ2-4, with D unresolved. The CDR3 is 13 residues long. Looked up from germline, CDR1 is SNHLY and CDR2 is FYNNEI. The CDR3 DNA reads TGTGCCAGCATGGAGACCCGAAAAAACATTAAGTACTTC. Its translation is CASMETRKNIKYF.

This clonotype was counted ten times or more. The chain is built from TRBV11-2 and TRBJ1-2; 12 nucleotides line up with TRBD1. This CDR3 has 16 amino acids. V shed 4 bases and J 4 bases; nucleotides not matched to a gene: 7. The germline V gene encodes CDR1 SGHAT and CDR2 FQNNGV. CDR3 sequence (DNA): TGTGCCAGCAGCTCACCGGGACAGGGGGCCCCCTATGGCTACACCTTC. It encodes CASSSPGQGAPYGYTF. Filled out from reference TRBV11-2 and TRBJ1-2, the complete variable domain reads EAGVAQSPRYKIIEKRQSVAFWCNPISGHATLYWYQQILGQGPKLLIQFQNNGVVDDSQLPKDRFSAERLKGVDSTLKIQPAKLEDSAVYLCASSSPGQGAPYGYTFGSGTRLTVV.

Many counts were recorded for this clonotype. The chain is built from TRBV11-2 and TRBJ2-7, with D uncertain. Looked up from germline, CDR1 is SGHAT and CDR2 is FQNNGV. The CDR3 extends over 17 amino acids. V was pared by 3 bases and J by 2 bases, with 20 bases between. The CDR3 nucleotides are TGTGCCAGCAGCTTCCCCCTAGACGGAGCAAACCCCTACGAGCAGTACTTC. Amino acids: CASSFPLDGANPYEQYF.

The chain joins TRBV5-1 to TRBJ1-2, with D possibly matching TRBD1 (6 bases). The CDR3 runs to 14 residues. Trimming took off 2 bases at V and 6 bases at J, with 14 bases between the two ends. Germline CDR1 is SGHRS and CDR2 is YFSETQ. This CDR3 is CASSFPGAGNGYTF. In DNA form, the CDR3 reads TGCGCCAGCAGCTTCCCAGGGGCCGGTAATGGCTACACCTTC.

This clonotype was picked up a small number of times. The rearrangement links TRBV12-3 or TRBV12-4 to TRBJ1-1; TRBD1 might be the D (5 bases). This CDR3 comprises 13 residues. V shed 8 bases and J shed 6 bases, with 16 bases lying between them. CDR3 nucleotide sequence: TGTGCCAGCGCGTTGCGGGGCGCGGCTGAAGCTTTCTTT. It codes for CASALRGAAEAFF.

This clonotype appeared many times. The CDR3 coding sequence is TGCGCCAGCAGCCACGGAGGGACCGGGGAGCTGTTTTTT. It codes for CASSHGGTGELFF. The rearrangement links TRBV4-1 to TRBJ2-2, with D possibly matching TRBD2 (6 bases). The germline gives CDR1 MGHRA, CDR2 YSYEKL. V was pared by 3 bases and J by 5 bases, with 7 bases between. The CDR3 extends over 13 amino acids.

The CDR3 nucleotides are TGTGCCAGCAGCTCCGGACTAGCGGGAGGGCGCTACGAGCAGTACTTC. Encoded protein: CASSSGLAGGRYEQYF. The chain joins TRBV11-2 to TRBJ2-7, with 15 bases identical to TRBD2. Germline CDR1 reads SGHAT; CDR2 reads FQNNGV. This CDR3 region has 16 residues. With 4 bases clipped from V and 3 bases from J, the junction kept 4 bases outside the gene matches.

This clonotype has ten or more counts. V is TRBV13 and J is TRBJ1-1, with a tentative D call TRBD1 (6 bases). Germline CDR1 reads PRHDT; CDR2 reads FYEKMQ (reference sequence). Trimming took off 6 bases at V and 1 base at J, with 12 bases between the two ends. The CDR3 is 14 amino acids. In DNA, the CDR3 is TGTGCCAGCAGTCTCCCGGACAGGAACACTGAAGCTTTCTTT. Translating it yields CASSLPDRNTEAFF.

This clonotype was recorded at least ten times. The rearrangement links TRBV7-8 to TRBJ2-7; D perhaps matches TRBD1 (5 bases). The CDR3 loop spans 14 amino acids. From germline, CDR1 is SGHVS and CDR2 FQNEAQ. The V end lost 1 base, the J end lost 4 bases, and 11 bases lay between the germline ends. CDR3 residues: CASSLELQVYEQYF. In nucleotides, the CDR3 is TGTGCCAGCAGCTTAGAGTTACAGGTGTACGAGCAGTACTTC.

This clonotype was counted at least ten times. This rearrangement joins TRBV15 to TRBJ1-2, with D possibly being TRBD1 (6 bases). This CDR3 is built from 13 residues. Trimming pared 2 bases from V and 2 bases from J, leaving 6 bases between. Germline CDR1 LNHNV, CDR2 YYDKDF (reference sequence). The CDR3 DNA follows: TGTGCCACCAGCAGAACAGGGAACTATGGCTACACCTTC. Translation gives CATSRTGNYGYTF.

The rearrangement links TRBV6-1 to TRBJ2-7, with 7 bases aligning to TRBD2. The CDR3 consists of 14 residues. The J segment lost 4 bases and the V segment lost 7 bases, leaving 10 bases of the junction unmatched. CDR1 is MNHNS, CDR2 SASEGT, per germline. CDR3 amino acids: CASNLGGSQYEQYF. For the CDR3, the DNA is TGTGCCAGCAATCTAGGCGGGAGCCAATACGAGCAGTACTTC.

This clonotype was seen just once. This chain links TRBV6-2 or TRBV6-3 with TRBJ2-5, with D possibly matching TRBD2 (6 bases). CDR3 length: 14 amino acids. V was pared by 8 bases and J by 5 bases, with 18 bases between. Germline V CDR1 and CDR2: MNHEY, SVGEGT. The CDR3 bases are TGTGCCAGCGCCCCCGGCGGGGTGTTGGAGACCCAGTACTTC. Its translation: CASAPGGVLETQYF.

Comment on this clonotype: This may be a read error: a much more frequent sequence differs by one nucleotide. The gene calls are TRBV2 and TRBJ1-2; possible D gene TRBD1, 5 bases. The V gene lost 5 bases and the J gene lost 4 bases, with 11 bases spanning the gap. CDR3 length equals 13 residues. Per the germline V gene, CDR1 is SNHLY and CDR2 is FYNNEI. The CDR3: CASSRDWIYGYTF. DNA for the CDR3: TGTGCCAGCAGTAGGGACTGGATCTATGGCTACACCTTC.

This clonotype was seen repeatedly, ten times or more. This sequence joins TRBV11-2 and TRBJ2-5; possible D gene TRBD1, 8 bases. This CDR3 is built from 15 residues. Germline V gene sequence: CDR1 SGHAT, CDR2 FQNNGV. V was clipped by 3 bases and J by 6 bases, with 17 bases between them. This chain's CDR3 is CASSFNRGGTKTQYF. The CDR3 DNA follows: TGTGCCAGCAGCTTTAACAGGGGGGGTACGAAGACCCAGTACTTC.

This clonotype was observed a few times. This chain connects TRBV11-1 to TRBJ1-5; 9 bases map to TRBD1. J was trimmed by 0 bases and V by 4 bases; bases with no gene match: 10. The CDR3 consists of 18 residues. CDR1 SGHAT and CDR2 FQDESV come from the germline V gene (reference sequence). DNA of the CDR3: TGTGCCAGCAGCTCCCAATACCCGACAGGGGGTAGCAATCAGCCCCAGCATTTT. Its translation: CASSSQYPTGGSNQPQHF.

This clonotype was seen at least ten times. This rearrangement joins TRBV28 to TRBJ1-2; D ambiguous. The V end was cut by 6 bases, the J end by 0 bases, with 8 bases between. Germline V gene sequence: CDR1 MDHEN, CDR2 SYDVKM. This CDR3 region has 13 residues. In DNA, the CDR3 is TGTGCCAGCAGCCTCATAGCTAACTATGGCTACACCTTC. Amino acid sequence: CASSLIANYGYTF.

This clonotype was counted a few times. The chain combines TRBV28 with TRBJ2-7; D gene ambiguous. Trimming left V 8 bases short and J 0 bases short, with 11 bases between. Germline loops: CDR1 MDHEN, CDR2 SYDVKM. The CDR3 length is 13 residues. In nucleotides, the CDR3 is TGTGCCAGCTCGGACGGGCACTCCTACGAGCAGTACTTC. Its translation is CASSDGHSYEQYF.

This rearrangement joins TRBV6-5 to TRBJ2-7; 7 positions agree with TRBD1. The CDR3 sequence is 14 residues long. Germline lookup yields CDR1 MNHEY and CDR2 SVGAGI. J gave up 3 bases and V 2 bases, and 4 bases lay outside the gene matches. CDR3 bases: TGTGCCAGCAGTTACCAGGGGACAGACTACGAGCAGTACTTC. It yields the protein CASSYQGTDYEQYF.

This clonotype was detected many times. The V call is TRBV10-3, the J call TRBJ2-7, with D possibly TRBD2 on 6 matching bases. The germline V and J ends were trimmed by 6 bases and 2 bases, with 23 bases remaining between them. This CDR3 has 17 residues. CDR1 and CDR2 from the germline V gene are ENHRY and SYGVKD. CDR3 protein: CAIRTKVGGVTTYEQYF. As DNA, the CDR3 is TGTGCCATCAGGACGAAAGTAGGAGGGGTTACCACCTACGAGCAGTACTTC.

This clonotype was counted ten times or more. V gene TRBV20-1 combines with J gene TRBJ1-3, with D unresolved. There are 13 residues in the CDR3. V was trimmed by 6 bases and J by 1 base, leaving 10 bases between them. CDR1 and CDR2 from the germline V gene are DFQATT and SNEGSKA (reference sequence). CDR3 protein: CSARSTSGNTIYF. CDR3 nucleotide sequence: TGCAGTGCGAGATCGACATCTGGAAACACCATATATTTT.

There are many counts of this clonotype. This rearrangement joins TRBV20-1 to TRBJ2-7; a weak D match, TRBD2 (5 bases). The V gene lost 8 bases and the J gene lost 0 bases, with 32 bases spanning the gap. CDR3 size: 19 residues. Looked up from germline, CDR1 is DFQATT and CDR2 is SNEGSKA (reference sequence). The CDR3 sequence is CSYPPFGRDSKPSSYEQYF. CDR3 bases: TGCAGTTACCCTCCTTTTGGACGGGATTCTAAACCGAGCTCCTACGAGCAGTACTTC.